Reported below is one T cell receptor (beta chain). Its recognized antigen is unknown. No per-base quality is available; no much larger clone lies one base away. The CDR3 measures 16 amino acids from cysteine to phenylalanine. The entry retains the CDR3 DNA only, 48 bases that are in frame from base 1. V ends up 4 bases short and J 5 bases short, with an unmatched junction base count of 9. According to the germline V gene, CDR1 reads SGHRS and CDR2 reads YFSETQ. This record comes from a study of blood T cell repertoires in COVID-19 (dated by TCRdb to 2019 to 2021). Broadly, across the study: Samples covering the acute and convalescent phases of COVID-19 were provided by collaborators in the United States, Italy and Spain. The material from the prospective study consisted of cDNA or gDNA derived from T cells, B-cell-depleted T cells, or PBMCs. Deeply sampled blood TCRbeta repertoires from subjects exposed to, actively infected with, or recovered from COVID-19 were included in the dataset. The repertoires were released in a freely available public database meant as a resource for research on the immune response to SARS-CoV-2. Samples were obtained from the ongoing ImmuneRACE study (first 160 participants) and from over a thousand subjects provided by 6 global collaborators. Sample metadata almost always included a de-identified subject ID, COVID-19 status, age in years and sex. Where available, HLA class I and class II types were obtained from metadata supplied by the sample provider rather than from assay-based typing. Results the study describes overall, beyond this receptor: The amount of clinical and demographic metadata varied by source and participant and was provided uncurated.

TCRbeta CDR3 regions were amplified from genomic DNA by means of the immunoSEQ Assay, a bias-controlled multiplex PCR. The study's processing was this. Within the assay, amplification of reference gene primers was used to estimate how many nucleated cells each sample contained. To quantify the absolute abundance of each unique TCRbeta CDR3 rearrangement, sequence reads were collapsed and filtered. For each sample, productive Simpson clonality was calculated by taking the square root of Simpson's diversity index across productive rearrangements. The table comes from immuneACCESS by way of TCRdb, which keeps in-frame sequences with V and J called. Part of the clones is missing from these tables; in studies checked, under half for an unresolved V gene and the rest for unknown reasons. That table gives V, J and clone size, and the DNA gave D and trimming. Present in this sample are around 180,000 clones, approximately 85% of which were seen just once. The ten largest clones take up over 2.5% of the sample.

Each collaborating institution followed its own protocols to collect whole blood in K2EDTA tubes. For TCRbeta analysis, collaborator samples were shipped as frozen whole blood, as isolated PBMCs, or as DNA extracted from either sample type. Sequencing used peripheral blood. This clonotype originated in a man aged 60 to 69 with acute or convalescent COVID-19. This receptor chain uses TRBV5-1 and TRBJ2-3; the junction holds 11 bases that match TRBD2. The nucleotide sequence reads TGCGCCAGCAGCCGCCAACTAGCGGGAGTTGGAGATACGCAGTATTTT. The resulting protein is CASSRQLAGVGDTQYF.